The following is a T cell receptor (beta chain) sequence with its context. The CDR3 is 15 amino acids. Germline V gene lookup returns CDR1 MNHEY and CDR2 SVGAGI. Trimming left V 5 bases short and J 2 bases short, with 16 bases between. Data came from immunoSEQ multiplex PCR; TCRdb stores just in-frame clones and leaves some out. Here the sample spans some 130,000 clones, about 85% being singletons. The sample comes from a study of blood T cell repertoires in COVID-19. The gene calls are TRBV6-5 and TRBJ2-7, with D tentatively TRBD2 (5 bases). Sequencing was performed on peripheral blood. This clonotype originated in a man aged 80 or over with acute or convalescent COVID-19. CDR3: CASSPVGGYPYEQYF. The DNA for the CDR3 is TGTGCCAGCAGTCCGGTGGGCGGGTATCCCTACGAGCAGTACTTC.